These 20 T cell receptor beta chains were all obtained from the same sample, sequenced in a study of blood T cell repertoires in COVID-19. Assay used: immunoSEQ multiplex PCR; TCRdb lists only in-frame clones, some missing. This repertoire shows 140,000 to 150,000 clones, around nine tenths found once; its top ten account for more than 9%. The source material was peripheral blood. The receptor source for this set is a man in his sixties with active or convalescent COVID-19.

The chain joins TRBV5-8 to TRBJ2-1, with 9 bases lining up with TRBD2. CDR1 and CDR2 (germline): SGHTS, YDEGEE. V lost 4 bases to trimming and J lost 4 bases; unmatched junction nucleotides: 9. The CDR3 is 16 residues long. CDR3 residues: CASSLDGTSSYNEQFF. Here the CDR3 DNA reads TGTGCCAGCAGCCTGGACGGGACTAGCAGTTACAATGAGCAGTTCTTC.

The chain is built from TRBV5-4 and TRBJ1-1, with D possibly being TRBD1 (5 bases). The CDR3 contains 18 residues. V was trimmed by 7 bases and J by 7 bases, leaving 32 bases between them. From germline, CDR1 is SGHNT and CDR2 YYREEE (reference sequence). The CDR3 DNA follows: TGTGCCAGCTCTACCCTGGGGGGGAAGACCCTACCCTACATTGAAGCTTTCTTT. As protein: CASSTLGGKTLPYIEAFF.

CDR3 amino acids: CASGLDPDRTDTQYF. DNA of the CDR3: TGTGCTAGTGGTTTGGACCCGGACAGGACAGATACGCAGTATTTT. V usage is TRBV12-5 and J usage is TRBJ2-3; 7 nucleotides line up with TRBD1. The CDR3 extends over 15 amino acids. The trim removed 1 base at V and 3 bases at J, leaving 4 bases unmatched. The germline V gene has CDR1 LGHNT and CDR2 FRNRAP.

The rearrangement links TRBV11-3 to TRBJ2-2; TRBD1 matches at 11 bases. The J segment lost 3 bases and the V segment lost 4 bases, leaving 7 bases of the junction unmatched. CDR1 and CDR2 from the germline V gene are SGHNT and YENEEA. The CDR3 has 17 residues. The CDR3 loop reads CASSYGQGARDTGELFF. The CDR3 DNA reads TGTGCCAGCAGCTACGGACAGGGGGCGCGGGACACCGGGGAGCTGTTTTTT.

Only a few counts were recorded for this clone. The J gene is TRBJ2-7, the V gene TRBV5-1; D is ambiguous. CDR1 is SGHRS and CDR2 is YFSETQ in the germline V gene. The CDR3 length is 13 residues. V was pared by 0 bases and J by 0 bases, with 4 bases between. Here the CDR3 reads CASSLAGSYEQYF. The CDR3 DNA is TGCGCCAGCAGCTTGGCCGGCTCCTACGAGCAGTACTTC.

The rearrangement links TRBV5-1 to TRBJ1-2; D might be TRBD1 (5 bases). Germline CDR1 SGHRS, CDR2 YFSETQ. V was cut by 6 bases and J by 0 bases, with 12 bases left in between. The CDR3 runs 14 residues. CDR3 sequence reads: CASKGDSANYGYTF. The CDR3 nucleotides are TGCGCCAGCAAGGGTGACAGCGCTAACTATGGCTACACCTTC.

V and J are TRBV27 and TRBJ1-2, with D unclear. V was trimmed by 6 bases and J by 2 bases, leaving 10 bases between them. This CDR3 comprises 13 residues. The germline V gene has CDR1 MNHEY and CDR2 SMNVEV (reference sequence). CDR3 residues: CASSPQQNYGYTF. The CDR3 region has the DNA TGTGCCAGCAGCCCACAGCAAAACTATGGCTACACCTTC.

The CDR3 reads CASSPDFSSYEQYF. Written as DNA, the CDR3 is TGTGCCAGCAGTCCCGACTTCAGCTCCTACGAGCAGTACTTC. V is TRBV28 and J is TRBJ2-7; D is ambiguous. The CDR3 totals 14 residues. Germline assignment: CDR1 MDHEN and CDR2 SYDVKM. Deletions cut 5 bases from V and 0 bases from J, with 11 bases between.

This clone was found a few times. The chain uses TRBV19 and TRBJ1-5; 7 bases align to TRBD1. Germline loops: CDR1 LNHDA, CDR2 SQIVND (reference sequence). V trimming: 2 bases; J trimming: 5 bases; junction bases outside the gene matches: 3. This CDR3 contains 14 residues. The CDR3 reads CASSIKQGHQPQHF. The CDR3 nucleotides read TGTGCCAGTAGTATAAAACAGGGGCATCAGCCCCAGCATTTT. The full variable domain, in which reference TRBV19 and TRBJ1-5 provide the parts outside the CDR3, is DGGITQSPKYLFRKEGQNVTLSCEQNLNHDAMYWYRQDPGQGLRLIYYSQIVNDFQKGDIAEGYSVSREKKESFPLTVTSAQKNPTAFYLCASSIKQGHQPQHFGDGTRLSIL.

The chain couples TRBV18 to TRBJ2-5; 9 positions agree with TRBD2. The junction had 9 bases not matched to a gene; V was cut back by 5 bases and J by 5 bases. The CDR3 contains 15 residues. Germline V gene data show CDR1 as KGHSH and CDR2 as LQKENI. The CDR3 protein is CASSESSGSFETQYF. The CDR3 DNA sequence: TGTGCCAGCTCAGAGAGTAGCGGGAGTTTCGAGACCCAGTACTTC.

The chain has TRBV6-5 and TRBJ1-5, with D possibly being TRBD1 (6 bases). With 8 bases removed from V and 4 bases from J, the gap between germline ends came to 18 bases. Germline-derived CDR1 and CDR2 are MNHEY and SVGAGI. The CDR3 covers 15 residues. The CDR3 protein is CASGEGFGTNQPQHF. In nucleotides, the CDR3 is TGTGCCAGCGGAGAGGGGTTTGGGACAAATCAGCCCCAGCATTTT.

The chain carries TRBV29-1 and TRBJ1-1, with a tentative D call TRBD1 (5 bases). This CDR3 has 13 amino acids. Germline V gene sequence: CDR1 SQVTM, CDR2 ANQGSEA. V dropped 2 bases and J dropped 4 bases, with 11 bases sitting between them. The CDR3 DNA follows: TGCAGCGTTGAACAAACCCAGGGCACTGAAGCTTTCTTT. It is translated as CSVEQTQGTEAFF.

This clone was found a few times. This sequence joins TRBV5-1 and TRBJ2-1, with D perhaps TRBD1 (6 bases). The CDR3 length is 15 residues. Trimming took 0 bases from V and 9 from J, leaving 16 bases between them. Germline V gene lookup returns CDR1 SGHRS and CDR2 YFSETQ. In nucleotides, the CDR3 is TGCGCCAGCAGCTTGGATATTGCAGGGGCCCGTGAGCAGTTCTTC. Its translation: CASSLDIAGAREQFF.

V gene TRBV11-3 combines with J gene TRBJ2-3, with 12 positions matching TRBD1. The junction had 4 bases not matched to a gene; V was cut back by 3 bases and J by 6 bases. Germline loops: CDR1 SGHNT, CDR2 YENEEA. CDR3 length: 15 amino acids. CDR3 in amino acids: CASSFGTGGADTQYF. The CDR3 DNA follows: TGTGCCAGCAGCTTCGGGACAGGGGGCGCGGATACGCAGTATTTT.

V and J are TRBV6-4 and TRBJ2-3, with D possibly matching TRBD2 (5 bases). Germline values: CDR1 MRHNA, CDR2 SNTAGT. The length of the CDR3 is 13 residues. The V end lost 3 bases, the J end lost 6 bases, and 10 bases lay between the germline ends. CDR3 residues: CASSEGPGDTQYF. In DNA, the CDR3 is TGTGCCAGCAGTGAAGGCCCGGGGGATACGCAGTATTTT.

CDR3 sequence reads: CASSPGTSGRGEQYF. CDR3 DNA: TGCGCCAGCAGCCCTGGGACTAGCGGGAGGGGGGAGCAGTACTTC. The rearrangement uses TRBV5-1 and TRBJ2-7, with 16 bases aligning to TRBD2. V lost 4 bases to trimming and J lost 7 bases; unmatched junction nucleotides: 5. The germline V gene encodes CDR1 SGHRS and CDR2 YFSETQ. This CDR3 has 15 amino acids.

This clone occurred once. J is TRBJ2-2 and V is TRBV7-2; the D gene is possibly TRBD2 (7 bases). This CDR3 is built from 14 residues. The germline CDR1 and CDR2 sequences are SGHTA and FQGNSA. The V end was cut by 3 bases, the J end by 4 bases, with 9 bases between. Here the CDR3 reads CASSFGGATGELFF. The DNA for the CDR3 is TGTGCCAGCAGCTTTGGGGGGGCCACCGGGGAGCTGTTTTTT.

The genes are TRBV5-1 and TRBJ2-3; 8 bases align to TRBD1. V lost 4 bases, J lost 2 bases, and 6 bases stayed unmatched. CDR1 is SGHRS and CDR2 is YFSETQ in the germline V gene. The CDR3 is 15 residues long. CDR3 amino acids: CASSPGTGVTDTQYF. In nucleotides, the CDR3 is TGCGCCAGCAGCCCAGGGACAGGAGTCACAGATACGCAGTATTTT.

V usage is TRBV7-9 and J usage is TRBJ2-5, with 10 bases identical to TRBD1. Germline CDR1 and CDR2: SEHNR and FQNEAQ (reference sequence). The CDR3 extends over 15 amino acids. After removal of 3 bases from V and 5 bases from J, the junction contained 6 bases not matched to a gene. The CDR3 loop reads CASSFSTGGRETQYF. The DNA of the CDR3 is TGTGCCAGCAGCTTCTCGACAGGGGGCAGGGAGACCCAGTACTTC.

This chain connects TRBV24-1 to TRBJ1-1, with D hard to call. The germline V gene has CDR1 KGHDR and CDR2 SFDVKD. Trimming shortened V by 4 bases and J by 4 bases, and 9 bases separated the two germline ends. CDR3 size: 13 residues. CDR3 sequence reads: CATSDPGSTEAFF. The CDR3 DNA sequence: TGTGCCACCAGTGACCCGGGGTCCACTGAAGCTTTCTTT.